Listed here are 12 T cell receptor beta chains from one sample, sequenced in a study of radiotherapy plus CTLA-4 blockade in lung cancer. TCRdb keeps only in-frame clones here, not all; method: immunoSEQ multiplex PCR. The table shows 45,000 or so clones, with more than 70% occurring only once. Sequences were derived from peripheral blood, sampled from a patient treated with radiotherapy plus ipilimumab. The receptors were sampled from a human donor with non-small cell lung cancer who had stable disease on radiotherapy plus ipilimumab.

The CDR3 region is CASSLSSQTQYF. In DNA, the CDR3 is TGTGCCAGCAGCTTAAGTTCGCAGACCCAGTACTTC. The chain combines TRBV7-2 with TRBJ2-5; D not certain. The CDR3 is 12 amino acids. Germline loops: CDR1 SGHTA, CDR2 FQGNSA. V lost 2 bases and J lost 6, with 7 bases in between.

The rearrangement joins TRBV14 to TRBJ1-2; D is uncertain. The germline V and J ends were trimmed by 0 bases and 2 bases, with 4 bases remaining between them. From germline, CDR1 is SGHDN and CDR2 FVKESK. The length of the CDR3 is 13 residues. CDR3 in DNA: TGTGCCAGCAGCCAAGAACGGAACTATGGCTACACCTTC. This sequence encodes CASSQERNYGYTF.

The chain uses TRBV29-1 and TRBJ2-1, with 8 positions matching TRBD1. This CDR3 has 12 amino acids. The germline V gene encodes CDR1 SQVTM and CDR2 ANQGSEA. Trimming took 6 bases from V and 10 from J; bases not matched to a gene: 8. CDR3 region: CSVVPRGREQFF. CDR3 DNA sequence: TGCAGCGTCGTACCCAGGGGGCGCGAGCAGTTCTTC.

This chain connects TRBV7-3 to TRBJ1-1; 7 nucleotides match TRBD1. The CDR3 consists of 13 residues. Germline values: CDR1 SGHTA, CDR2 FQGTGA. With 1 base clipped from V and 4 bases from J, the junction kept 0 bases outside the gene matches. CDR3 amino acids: CASSLRDSTEAFF. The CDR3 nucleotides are TGTGCCAGCAGCTTAAGGGACAGCACTGAAGCTTTCTTT.

The CDR3 spells CASSPFSGANTGELFF. CDR3 DNA: TGTGCCAGCAGTCCCTTTAGCGGGGCGAACACCGGGGAGCTGTTTTTT. This chain joins TRBV27 and TRBJ2-2, with 8 bases lining up with TRBD2. The CDR3 runs 16 residues. Germline loops: CDR1 MNHEY, CDR2 SMNVEV (reference sequence). V shed 5 bases, J shed 0 bases, and the junction held 5 bases outside the gene matches.

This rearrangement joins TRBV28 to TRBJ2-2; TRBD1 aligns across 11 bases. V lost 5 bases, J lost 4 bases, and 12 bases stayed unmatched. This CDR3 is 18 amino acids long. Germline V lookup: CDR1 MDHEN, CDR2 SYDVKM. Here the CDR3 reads CASSQRLGTGGSTGELFF. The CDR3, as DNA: TGTGCCAGCAGTCAAAGGCTGGGGACAGGGGGAAGCACCGGGGAGCTGTTTTTT.

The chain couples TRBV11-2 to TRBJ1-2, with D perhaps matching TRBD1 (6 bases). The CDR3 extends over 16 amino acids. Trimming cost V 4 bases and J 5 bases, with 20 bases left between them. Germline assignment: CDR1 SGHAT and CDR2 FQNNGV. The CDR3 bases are TGTGCCAGCAGCTCCGCCCCAGGTCGCAGGGGATATGGCTACACCTTC. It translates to CASSSAPGRRGYGYTF.

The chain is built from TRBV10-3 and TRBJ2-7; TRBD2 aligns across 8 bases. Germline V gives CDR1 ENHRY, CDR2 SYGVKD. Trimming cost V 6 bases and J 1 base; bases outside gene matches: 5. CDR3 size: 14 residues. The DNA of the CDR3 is TGTGCCATCAGGGGCGGGGGGCCTTCCTACGAGCAGTACGTC. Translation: CAIRGGGPSYEQYV.

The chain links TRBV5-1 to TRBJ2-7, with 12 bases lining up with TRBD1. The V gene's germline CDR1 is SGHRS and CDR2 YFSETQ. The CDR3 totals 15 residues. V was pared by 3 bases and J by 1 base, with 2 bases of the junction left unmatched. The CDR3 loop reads CASSWGQGASYEQYF. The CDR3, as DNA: TGCGCCAGCAGCTGGGGACAGGGGGCTTCCTACGAGCAGTACTTC.

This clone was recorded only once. CDR3 bases: TGTGCCACCAGCCCCCGACAGGGGGTGTACAATGAGCAGTTCTTC. It yields the protein CATSPRQGVYNEQFF. The chain employs TRBV15 and TRBJ2-1, with TRBD1 matching over 9 bases. The CDR3 extends over 15 amino acids. The junction had 6 bases not matched to a gene; V was cut back by 5 bases and J by 4 bases. CDR1 and CDR2 (germline): LNHNV, YYDKDF (reference sequence).

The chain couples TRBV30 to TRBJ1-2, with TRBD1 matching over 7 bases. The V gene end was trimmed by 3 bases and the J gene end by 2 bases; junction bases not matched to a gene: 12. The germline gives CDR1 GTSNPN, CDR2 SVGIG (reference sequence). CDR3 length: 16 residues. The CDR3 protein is CAWSGLYRGPNYGYTF. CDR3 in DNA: TGTGCCTGGAGCGGACTTTACAGGGGCCCGAACTATGGCTACACCTTC.

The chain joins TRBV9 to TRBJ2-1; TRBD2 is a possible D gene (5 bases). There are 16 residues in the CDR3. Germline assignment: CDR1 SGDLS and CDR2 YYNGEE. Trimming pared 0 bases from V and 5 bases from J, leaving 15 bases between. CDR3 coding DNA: TGTGCCAGCAGCGTAGAGATGAGGGTTTGGGACAATGAGCAGTTCTTC. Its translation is CASSVEMRVWDNEQFF.